The sequence of this T cell receptor beta chain was determined in a study of T cell clonotyping in hematopoietic cell transplantation. Study observations and caveats: Pathologically expanded recipient clonotypes increased progressively from day 30 to day 180 as diversity fell. At the given depth, recipient repertoires were over 95% de novo clonotypes.

The time point was: recipient sample about 28 days before transplant, after cytoreduction. Samples: about 28 days before transplant, then days 30, 100 and 180 after. The CDR3 consists of 15 residues. Germline V gene lookup returns CDR1 MNHEY and CDR2 SVGAGI. Trimming at V came to 6 bases and at J to 0 bases, leaving 6 bases not matched to a gene. Comments on this clone: Its specificity is not known.

The assay was immunoSEQ multiplex PCR, and TCRdb's table has in-frame clones only and misses some. The table records about 36,000 clones, over 85% of them present only once. The sequence derives from a man aged 35-49 years with chronic myeloid leukemia. Some clones in this sample may be carry-over from other donors' samples. V usage is TRBV6-5 and J usage is TRBJ2-3, with 7 bases that match TRBD1. Source: peripheral blood mononuclear cells, taken before stem cell transplant. The CDR3 DNA reads as TGTGCCAGCAGCCGACAGGGATTTAGCACAGATACGCAGTATTTT. It specifies CASSRQGFSTDTQYF.